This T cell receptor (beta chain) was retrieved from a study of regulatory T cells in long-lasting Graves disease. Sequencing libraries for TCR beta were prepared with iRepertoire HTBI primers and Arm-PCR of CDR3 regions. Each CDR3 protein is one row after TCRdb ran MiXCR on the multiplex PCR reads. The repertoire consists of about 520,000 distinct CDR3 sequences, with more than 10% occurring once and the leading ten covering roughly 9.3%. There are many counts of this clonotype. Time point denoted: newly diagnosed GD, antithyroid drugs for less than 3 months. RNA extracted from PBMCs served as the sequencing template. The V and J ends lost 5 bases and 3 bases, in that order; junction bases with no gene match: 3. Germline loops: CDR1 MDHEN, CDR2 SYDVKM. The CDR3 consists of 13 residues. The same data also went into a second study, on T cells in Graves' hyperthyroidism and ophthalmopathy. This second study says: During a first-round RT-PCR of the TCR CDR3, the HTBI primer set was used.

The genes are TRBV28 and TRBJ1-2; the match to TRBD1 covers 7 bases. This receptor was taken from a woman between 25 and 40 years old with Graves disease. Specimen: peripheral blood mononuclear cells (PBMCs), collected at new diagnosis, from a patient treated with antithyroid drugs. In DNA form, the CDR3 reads TGTGCCAGCAGTCGGGACAGCTACTATGGCTACACCTTC. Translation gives CASSRDSYYGYTF.